The entry that follows covers one T cell receptor beta chain sequence. Its specific antigen is unknown. The input lacks base qualities; no much larger clone sits a single base away. TCRbeta CDR3 regions were amplified from genomic DNA using the immunoSEQ Assay, a bias-controlled multiplex PCR. The source study handled its data this way. The number of nucleated cells in each sample was estimated from the amplification of reference gene primers within the assay. To quantify the absolute abundance of each unique TCRbeta CDR3 rearrangement, sequence reads were collapsed and filtered. For each sample, productive Simpson clonality was calculated as the square root of Simpson's diversity index over productive rearrangements. TCRdb took this table from immuneACCESS and kept in-frame rearrangements with V and J called. Such tables lack part of the clones; where checked against another copy, unresolved V genes explain under half of the gap, and the rest is unexplained. That table supplies the V and J calls and clone size; D and trimming were determined from the DNA. Counted in this sample were fewer than 200,000 clones; roughly 91% of them appeared once. The ten largest clones take up under 5% of the sample.

This entry comes from a study of blood T cell repertoires in COVID-19 (dated by TCRdb to 2020 to 2022). Some background on the complete study: The collaborator samples originated in the United States, Italy and Spain and spanned the acute and convalescent phases of COVID-19. The prospective study material was composed of cDNA or gDNA derived from T cells, B-cell-depleted T cells, or PBMCs. Samples were obtained from the ongoing ImmuneRACE study (first 160 participants) and from 1,254 subjects provided by 6 global collaborators. HLA class I and class II types, where available, came from metadata supplied by the sample provider rather than from assay-based typing. The repertoires were released in a freely available public database intended as a resource for research on the immune response to SARS-CoV-2. Deeply sampled blood TCRbeta repertoires from subjects exposed to, actively infected with, or recovered from COVID-19 were included in the dataset. Nearly every sample came with metadata listing a de-identified subject ID, COVID-19 status, age in years and sex. Here is what the overall study found, with its caveats: Clinical and demographic metadata were provided uncurated, with the amount varying by source and participant.

Each collaborating institution followed its own protocols to collect whole blood in K2EDTA tubes. For TCRbeta analysis, collaborators shipped samples as frozen whole blood, isolated PBMCs, or DNA extracted from either of those sample types. V drops 6 bases and J drops 3 bases, leaving 10 bases in between. CDR1 is given as LNHDA and CDR2 as SQIVND, both from the germline V gene (reference sequence). The CDR3 measures 13 amino acids from cysteine to phenylalanine. Only the CDR3 part of the read is kept: 39 bases, read in frame from the first base. Material: peripheral blood. Here the chain combines TRBV19 and TRBJ2-3; TRBD2 could be the D gene, as 5 bases match. The origin of this receptor is a woman aged 45-60 years with acute or convalescent COVID-19. Here the CDR3 is given as CASSGEMTDTQYF. The DNA sequence follows: TGTGCCAGTAGCGGGGAGATGACAGATACGCAGTATTTT.